This is a list of T cell receptor beta chains from one sample in a study of identical twins. TCRdb itself ran the 5' RACE reads through MiXCR, one entry per CDR3 protein. The repertoire consists of around 470,000 distinct CDR3 sequences, with approximately 15% occurring once and the leading ten covering 0.5% to 0.65%. These data are also associated with another study on yellow fever vaccine responses in identical twins.

Sequencing was done on a sample of CD4+ T cells sorted from blood. These receptors were obtained from a woman aged 18-29 years in good health. The CDR3 runs from the conserved cysteine through the conserved F or W. The D gene is left open where the match is weak. Clone size, where shown, is once, few, many, or a class for clones that have expanded.

v_gene	abundance	j_gene	d_gene	CDR3aa	CDR3nt
TRBV3-1	NA	TRBJ2-6	TRBD1	CASSRLGQGIAGANVLTF	TGTGCCAGCAGCCGGTTGGGACAGGGGATTGCTGGGGCCAACGTCCTGACTTTC
TRBV10-3	NA	TRBJ2-1	TRBD2	CAISRVAGGSAYNEQFF	TGTGCCATCAGTCGGGTAGCGGGGGGGTCGGCCTACAATGAGCAGTTCTTC
TRBV11-2	NA	TRBJ2-2	TRBD1	CASSSLRQGATGELFF	TGTGCCAGCAGCTCTTTACGACAGGGGGCCACCGGGGAGCTGTTTTTT
TRBV2	few	TRBJ1-5	NA	CASSEEGASNQPQHF	TGTGCCAGCAGTGAAGAAGGGGCAAGCAATCAGCCCCAGCATTTT
TRBV7-9	NA	TRBJ2-1	TRBD2	CASKGSSGRRSYNEQFF	TGTGCCAGCAAGGGGTCTAGCGGGAGGCGCTCCTACAATGAGCAGTTCTTC
TRBV20-1	NA	TRBJ2-7	TRBD2	CSAARGLAGGPYEQYF	TGCAGTGCTGCGAGAGGACTAGCGGGGGGCCCCTACGAGCAGTACTTC
TRBV7-2	many	TRBJ2-7	NA	CASSRLPSYEQYF	TGTGCCAGCAGCCGTTTACCATCCTACGAGCAGTACTTC
TRBV5-5	NA	TRBJ2-3	TRBD1	CASSLTGTGSDTQYF	TGTGCCAGCAGCCTTACCGGGACAGGGTCAGATACGCAGTATTTT
TRBV11-2	NA	TRBJ2-7	NA	CASSLELNYEQYF	TGTGCCAGCAGCTTAGAGTTAAACTACGAGCAGTACTTC
TRBV5-1	few	TRBJ2-7	TRBD2	CASSSSGTSGGMQGEQYF	TGCGCCAGCAGCTCCTCCGGGACTAGCGGAGGGATGCAAGGCGAGCAGTACTTC
TRBV5-1	few	TRBJ2-3	NA	CASSSGGRADTQYF	TGCGCCAGCAGCTCCGGCGGACGGGCAGATACGCAGTATTTT
TRBV5-1	NA	TRBJ1-2	TRBD1	CASSSAGTASYGYTF	TGCGCCAGCAGCTCGGCCGGGACAGCCTCCTATGGCTACACCTTC
TRBV10-1	few	TRBJ2-7	TRBD1	CASSEIRDRGTQYF	TGCGCCAGCAGTGAGATCCGGGACAGGGGGACACAGTACTTC
TRBV25-1	few	TRBJ2-1	NA	CASSTARSSSYNEQFF	TGTGCCAGCAGTACCGCGAGGTCCTCCTCCTACAATGAGCAGTTCTTC
TRBV18	NA	TRBJ2-1	NA	CASSQNTANEQFF	TGTGCCAGCTCACAGAATACAGCGAATGAGCAGTTCTTC
TRBV6-1	few	TRBJ2-7	NA	CASRKGLGARYEQYF	TGTGCCAGCCGTAAGGGTTTAGGGGCCCGCTACGAGCAGTACTTC
TRBV4-2	few	TRBJ1-2	NA	CASSPPGRGDYGYTF	TGTGCCAGCAGCCCACCCGGACGGGGAGACTATGGCTACACCTTC
TRBV4-3	many	TRBJ2-1	NA	CASLYPEQFF	TGCGCCAGCCTCTACCCGGAGCAGTTCTTC
TRBV7-9	many	TRBJ2-7	NA	CASSEANYEQYF	TGTGCCAGCAGCGAAGCCAATTACGAGCAGTACTTC
TRBV14	many	TRBJ2-5	NA	CASSQGFLQETQYF	TGTGCCAGCAGCCAAGGGTTTTTGCAAGAGACCCAGTACTTC
TRBV20-1	few	TRBJ2-5	TRBD2	CSARDLAGDQETQYF	TGCAGTGCTAGAGATCTAGCGGGAGACCAAGAGACCCAGTACTTC
TRBV20-1	many	TRBJ2-7	TRBD1	CSALTGGEQYF	TGCAGTGCTCTAACAGGGGGCGAGCAGTACTTC
TRBV7-2	few	TRBJ1-4	TRBD1	CASSLVWDRGREKLFF	TGTGCCAGCAGCTTGGTCTGGGACAGGGGGAGGGAAAAACTGTTTTTT
TRBV28	NA	TRBJ2-2	TRBD1	CASGDRVTGELFF	TGTGCCAGCGGTGACAGGGTTACCGGGGAGCTGTTTTTT
TRBV20-1	NA	TRBJ2-3	NA	CSAERGGTDTQYF	TGCAGTGCTGAGAGGGGAGGCACAGATACGCAGTATTTT
TRBV7-3	few	TRBJ2-3	NA	CASSSKRGLTDTQYF	TGTGCCAGCAGCAGTAAACGGGGGTTGACAGATACGCAGTATTTT
TRBV3-1	few	TRBJ1-5	TRBD1	CASSPRTGVDQPQHF	TGTGCCAGCAGCCCCCGCACAGGGGTGGATCAGCCCCAGCATTTT
TRBV7-6	few	TRBJ2-3	TRBD2	CASSTERGVLGDTQYF	TGTGCCAGCAGCACCGAGCGGGGGGTCTTAGGAGATACGCAGTATTTT
TRBV5-1	many	TRBJ2-3	NA	CASSTGPRDTQYF	TGCGCCAGCAGCACTGGACCGCGGGATACGCAGTATTTT
TRBV3-1	NA	TRBJ2-1	NA	CASSHNQNNEQFF	TGTGCCAGCAGCCATAACCAGAATAATGAGCAGTTCTTC
TRBV5-1	few	TRBJ2-3	TRBD1	CASRDRGSSSTDTQYF	TGCGCCAGCAGGGACAGGGGGTCATCTAGCACAGATACGCAGTATTTT
TRBV4-3	many	TRBJ2-3	TRBD2	CASSQDSGRAADTQYF	TGCGCCAGCAGCCAAGATAGCGGGAGGGCCGCAGATACGCAGTATTTT
TRBV25-1	NA	TRBJ2-2	NA	CASSMGGGHTGELFF	TGTGCCAGCAGCATGGGGGGAGGACACACCGGGGAGCTGTTTTTT
TRBV10-3	many	TRBJ2-3	TRBD1	CAISEGTAITDTQYF	TGTGCCATCAGTGAGGGGACAGCTATCACAGATACGCAGTATTTT
TRBV5-1	few	TRBJ2-7	NA	CASSSGTRSAAGEQYF	TGCGCCAGCAGCTCCGGGACAAGGAGTGCTGCGGGCGAGCAGTACTTC
TRBV10-3	NA	TRBJ1-6	TRBD1	CAISVDREKPLHF	TGTGCCATCAGTGTGGACAGGGAAAAGCCCCTCCACTTT
TRBV28	NA	TRBJ2-7	TRBD2	CASSLPTSGSRNEQYF	TGTGCCAGCAGTTTGCCGACTAGCGGGAGTAGGAACGAGCAGTACTTC
TRBV10-2	few	TRBJ2-4	TRBD2	CASSETTSGADLAKNIQYF	TGCGCCAGCAGTGAGACGACTAGCGGGGCCGACCTAGCCAAAAACATTCAGTACTTC
TRBV11-2	few	TRBJ2-7	TRBD1	CASSPLDRGISEQYF	TGTGCCAGCAGCCCCCTGGACAGGGGGATTTCGGAGCAGTACTTC
TRBV9	few	TRBJ2-6	NA	CASSVGMTSGANVLTF	TGTGCCAGCAGCGTAGGTATGACCTCTGGGGCCAACGTCCTGACTTTC
TRBV7-6	NA	TRBJ2-4	NA	CASSQDLRGLVYF	TGTGCCAGCAGCCAAGACCTCCGGGGCCTGGTGTACTTC
TRBV20-1	NA	TRBJ2-7	TRBD1	CSARGTGTQQYF	TGCAGTGCTAGAGGGACAGGGACGCAGCAGTACTTC
TRBV2	NA	TRBJ2-1	TRBD1	CASSDGTGSNNEQFF	TGTGCCAGCAGTGATGGGACAGGGAGTAACAATGAGCAGTTCTTC
TRBV5-1	many	TRBJ2-5	NA	CASSFRGGQETQYF	TGCGCCAGCAGCTTTCGTGGAGGCCAAGAGACCCAGTACTTC
TRBV7-6	NA	TRBJ2-1	NA	CASSSGRGAPYNEQFF	TGTGCCAGCAGCTCCGGGAGAGGGGCACCCTACAATGAGCAGTTCTTC
TRBV27	NA	TRBJ2-5	TRBD1	CASRELTGTGLQETQYF	TGTGCCAGCAGGGAACTAACCGGGACAGGGCTACAAGAGACCCAGTACTTC
TRBV5-1	NA	TRBJ2-1	TRBD2	CASSVTSGGTYNEQFF	TGCGCCAGCAGTGTAACTAGCGGGGGGACCTACAATGAGCAGTTCTTC
TRBV12-3/TRBV12-4	NA	TRBJ2-5	TRBD2	CASSPGTSWRQETQYF	TGTGCCAGCAGTCCCGGGACTAGTTGGAGGCAAGAGACCCAGTACTTC
TRBV19	NA	TRBJ2-1	TRBD1	CASSRDTGQGNNEQFF	TGTGCCAGTAGTAGAGATACGGGACAGGGGAACAATGAGCAGTTCTTC
TRBV20-1	NA	TRBJ1-5	NA	CSAREGFPNQPQHF	TGCAGTGCTAGGGAGGGTTTCCCCAATCAGCCCCAGCATTTT
TRBV18	NA	TRBJ1-6	TRBD1	CASSPPGQLNSPLHF	TGTGCCAGCTCACCACCGGGACAGTTAAATTCACCCCTCCACTTT
TRBV10-1	NA	TRBJ2-2	NA	CASSDSHRDTGELFF	TGCGCCAGCAGTGATTCCCACAGGGACACCGGGGAGCTGTTTTTT
TRBV12-3/TRBV12-4	few	TRBJ2-3	TRBD1	CASRSGTGFSTDTQYF	TGTGCCAGCAGGTCCGGGACAGGGTTTAGCACAGATACGCAGTATTTT
TRBV2	NA	TRBJ2-3	TRBD2	CASRPGLAGDQDTQYF	TGTGCCAGCAGGCCCGGACTAGCGGGAGATCAGGATACGCAGTATTTT
TRBV28	few	TRBJ2-2	TRBD2	CASSLLPGLAPTGELFF	TGTGCCAGCAGTTTACTTCCGGGACTAGCGCCCACCGGGGAGCTGTTTTTT